The entry that follows covers one TCR beta chain sequence. Its antigen is undetermined. The data belong to a study of T cells in Graves' hyperthyroidism and ophthalmopathy. Study-wide results and caveats: Blood also contained most expanded thyroid clonotypes above 0.001. A model using 13 V-J features told ophthalmopathy apart from stable hyperthyroidism.

Together with thyroid ultrasound, orbital computed tomography, serum thyroxine and TRAb, clinical symptoms were used for diagnoses. The CDR3 length is 12 residues. With 5 bases removed from V and 6 bases from J, the gap between germline ends came to 10 bases. Germline V CDR1 and CDR2: LNHDA, SQIVND (reference sequence). TCR beta CDR3 region amplification was performed from RNA transcripts. Using the HTBI primer set, a first-round RT-PCR was run on the TCR CDR3. TCRdb reanalysed the multiplex PCR reads using MiXCR and keeps one entry per CDR3 protein. The repertoire holds more than 500,000 distinct CDR3 sequences, with 35% to 55% as singletons.

Sequenced material: peripheral blood or thyroid tissue (not recorded which). This sequence joins TRBV19 and TRBJ1-1; unclear D gene. The TCR comes from an adult woman with Graves' disease, either hyperthyroidism or ophthalmopathy (not recorded which). CDR3 sequence: CASSLIGSEAFF. In DNA form, the CDR3 reads TGTGCCAGTAGTCTAATTGGTTCTGAAGCTTTCTTT. Full variable domain (outside the CDR3, taken from reference TRBV19 and TRBJ1-1): DGGITQSPKYLFRKEGQNVTLSCEQNLNHDAMYWYRQDPGQGLRLIYYSQIVNDFQKGDIAEGYSVSREKKESFPLTVTSAQKNPTAFYLCASSLIGSEAFFGQGTRLTVV.